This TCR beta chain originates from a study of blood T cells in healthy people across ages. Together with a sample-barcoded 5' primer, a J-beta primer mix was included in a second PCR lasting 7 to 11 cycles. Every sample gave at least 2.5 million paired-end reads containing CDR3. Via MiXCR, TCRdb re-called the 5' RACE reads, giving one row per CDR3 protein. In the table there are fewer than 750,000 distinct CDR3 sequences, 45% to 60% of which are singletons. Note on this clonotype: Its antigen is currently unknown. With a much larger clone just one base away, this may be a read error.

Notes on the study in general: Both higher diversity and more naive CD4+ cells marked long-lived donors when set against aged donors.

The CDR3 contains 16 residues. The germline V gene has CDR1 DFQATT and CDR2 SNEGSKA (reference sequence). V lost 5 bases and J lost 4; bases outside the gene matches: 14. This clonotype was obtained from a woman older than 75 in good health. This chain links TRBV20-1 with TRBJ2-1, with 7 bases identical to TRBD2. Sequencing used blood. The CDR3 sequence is CSAGVQLAQRYNEQFF. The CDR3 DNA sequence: TGCAGTGCTGGAGTCCAACTAGCGCAACGTTACAATGAGCAGTTCTTC.